The 9 T cell receptor beta chains below all came from one sample that was sequenced in a study of blood T cells in healthy people across ages. A second PCR of about 6 to 11 cycles used a sample-barcoded 5' primer and a J-beta primer mix. MiXCR was run by TCRdb on the 5' RACE reads, yielding one entry per CDR3 protein. The repertoire holds 1.5 million to 2 million distinct CDR3 sequences, around 35% seen once, with roughly 10% in the top ten. The sample comprised blood. The receptor set was obtained from a woman under 40 in good health.

This clonotype was found many times. The chain carries TRBV20-1 and TRBJ2-1; D is ambiguous. The CDR3 consists of 12 residues. Germline V gene sequence: CDR1 DFQATT, CDR2 SNEGSKA (reference sequence). Trimming shortened V by 3 bases and J by 1 base, and 4 bases separated the two germline ends. The CDR3 bases are TGCAGTGCTAGCGGATCCTACAATGAGCAGTTCTTC. This gives the protein CSASGSYNEQFF.

This chain uses TRBV11-2 with TRBJ2-7, with D uncertain. Looked up from germline, CDR1 is SGHAT and CDR2 is FQNNGV. This CDR3 is 14 amino acids long. V was shortened by 1 base and J by 4 bases, with 11 bases between the two germline ends. The CDR3 DNA reads as TGTGCCAGCAGCTTAGTACTATCAGTGTACGAGCAGTACTTC. Residues: CASSLVLSVYEQYF.

This clonotype was recorded once. The chain has TRBV11-1 and TRBJ2-5, with 7 positions matching TRBD2. The CDR3 has 16 residues. The J segment lost 5 bases and the V segment lost 0 bases, leaving 9 bases of the junction unmatched. From germline, CDR1 is SGHAT and CDR2 FQDESV (reference sequence). The CDR3 DNA sequence: TGTGCCAGCAGCTTAGCGATACAGCGGGGCGGGGAGACCCAGTACTTC. This translates into CASSLAIQRGGETQYF.

The chain carries TRBV10-3 and TRBJ1-1; TRBD1 agrees at 7 bases. The V gene end was trimmed by 7 bases and the J gene end by 10 bases; junction bases not matched to a gene: 15. CDR3 size: 14 residues. Germline CDR1 reads ENHRY; CDR2 reads SYGVKD. The DNA for the CDR3 is TGTGCCATCAAAGGAGGCAGGGGGTCGTTCGGAGCTTTCTTT. It yields the protein CAIKGGRGSFGAFF.

The V and J genes are TRBV4-2 and TRBJ1-2; D ambiguous. Germline V gives CDR1 LGHNA, CDR2 YNFKEQ. V was trimmed by 4 bases and J by 3 bases, leaving 15 bases between them. This CDR3 has 15 residues. In DNA, the CDR3 is TGTGCCAGCAGCCGGTCCTCCGGCGGTCACTATGGCTACACCTTC. This translates into CASSRSSGGHYGYTF.

The chain couples TRBV7-6 to TRBJ2-3; 7 positions agree with TRBD2. The germline CDR1 and CDR2 sequences are SGHVS and FNYEAQ. The ends lost 2 bases at V and 2 bases at J; junction bases unmatched: 19. The CDR3 spans 20 residues. CDR3 sequence reads: CASSLLVTLGSGRNTDTQYF. The CDR3 coding sequence is TGTGCCAGCAGCTTACTTGTCACCCTAGGGTCCGGGAGGAACACAGATACGCAGTATTTT.

This rearrangement joins TRBV27 to TRBJ2-7, with D possibly matching TRBD2 (6 bases). The CDR3 runs to 14 residues. In germline, CDR1 is MNHEY, CDR2 SMNVEV (reference sequence). Trimming stripped 6 bases from V and 2 bases from J, with 14 bases between. The CDR3 DNA is TGTGCCAGCAGCCCGACTAGTCCCCCCTACGAGCAGTACTTC. It yields the protein CASSPTSPPYEQYF.

V is TRBV28 and J is TRBJ1-5; no firm D call. From germline, CDR1 is MDHEN and CDR2 SYDVKM. This CDR3 region has 12 residues. The ends were cut back, 1 base at V and 9 bases at J, with 7 bases in the middle. The CDR3 region has the DNA TGTGCCAGCAGTTTATTGGGGTGGCCCCAGCATTTT. Protein product: CASSLLGWPQHF.

This clonotype was found a few times. This chain uses TRBV4-2 with TRBJ2-5, with TRBD2 identical over 9 bases. In germline, CDR1 is LGHNA, CDR2 YNFKEQ. The CDR3 length is 16 residues. Trimming cost V 2 bases and J 2 bases; bases outside gene matches: 6. This chain's CDR3 is CASSQRMAGGQETQYF. The CDR3 DNA is TGTGCCAGCAGCCAAAGGATGGCGGGAGGGCAAGAGACCCAGTACTTC.